What follows are 8 T cell receptor beta chains derived from one specimen sequenced in a study of blood T cell repertoires in COVID-19. Clones were read by immunoSEQ multiplex PCR, and TCRdb kept only the in-frame ones, dropping some. This sample has under 80,000 clones, with more than 65% found just once. Sequencing used peripheral blood. Every receptor here comes from a man aged 50 to 60 with acute or convalescent COVID-19.

This clone appeared a single time. V gene TRBV4-2 combines with J gene TRBJ2-6, with D perhaps TRBD1 (6 bases). Germline V gene data show CDR1 as LGHNA and CDR2 as YNFKEQ. CDR3 length equals 17 residues. Trimming pared 1 base from V and 0 bases from J, leaving 10 bases between. In DNA, the CDR3 is TGTGCCAGCAGCCAAGGCCTAGGGGGCTCTGGGGCCAACGTCCTGACTTTC. Protein product: CASSQGLGGSGANVLTF.

The chain employs TRBV7-2 and TRBJ2-1; 8 bases are shared with TRBD2. The CDR3 has 15 residues. Germline V gene sequence: CDR1 SGHTA, CDR2 FQGNSA. V dropped 6 bases and J dropped 5; count of bases not matched to a gene: 9. CDR3 protein: CASSSSGLPNNEQFF. Here the CDR3 DNA reads TGTGCCAGCAGTTCTAGCGGGCTCCCCAACAATGAGCAGTTCTTC.

V is TRBV7-8 and J is TRBJ1-1, with 8 bases matching TRBD1. The length of the CDR3 is 16 residues. CDR1 and CDR2 (germline): SGHVS, FQNEAQ. After removal of 3 bases from V and 0 bases from J, the junction contained 6 bases not matched to a gene. CDR3 nucleotides: TGTGCCAGCAGCTTGGGGGTGACAGGGGTGAACACTGAAGCTTTCTTT. It translates to CASSLGVTGVNTEAFF.

The J gene is TRBJ1-2, the V gene TRBV4-3; tentative D call: TRBD1 (6 bases). The V gene's germline CDR1 is LGHNA and CDR2 YSLEER. This CDR3 has 15 residues. The V end was cut by 0 bases, the J end by 2 bases, with 10 bases between. CDR3: CASSQDRGSNYGYTF. CDR3 bases: TGCGCCAGCAGCCAAGACAGGGGATCGAACTATGGCTACACCTTC.

This clone occurred once. The chain uses TRBV2 and TRBJ2-2; 8 positions match TRBD1. Germline V gene data show CDR1 as SNHLY and CDR2 as FYNNEI. With 6 bases clipped from V and 5 bases from J, the junction kept 11 bases outside the gene matches. The CDR3 totals 16 residues. CDR3 loop: CASSAGTGALTGELFF. CDR3 bases: TGTGCCAGCAGCGCCGGGACAGGAGCCCTAACCGGGGAGCTGTTTTTT.

The chain carries TRBV10-3 and TRBJ2-5; 10 bases line up with TRBD1. Germline lookup yields CDR1 ENHRY and CDR2 SYGVKD. This CDR3 is built from 14 residues. The J segment lost 4 bases and the V segment lost 4 bases, leaving 3 bases of the junction unmatched. The CDR3 nucleotides are TGTGCCATCAGTGGAAGGACAGGGGGAGAGACCCAGTACTTC. Translated: CAISGRTGGETQYF.

The chain employs TRBV18 and TRBJ1-2; a weak D match, TRBD1 (5 bases). The CDR3 has 15 amino acids. V dropped 1 base and J dropped 4 bases, with 13 bases sitting between them. Germline CDR1 is KGHSH and CDR2 is LQKENI. CDR3 bases: TGTGCCAGCTCACCACAGGGACTTCGATCCTATGGCTACACCTTC. This translates into CASSPQGLRSYGYTF.

The V call is TRBV24-1, the J call TRBJ2-3; TRBD1 agrees at 9 bases. The germline gives CDR1 KGHDR, CDR2 SFDVKD. CDR3 size: 16 residues. Trimming took 4 bases from V and 2 from J; bases not matched to a gene: 6. This chain's CDR3 is CATSDYRTGVTDTQYF. In DNA, the CDR3 is TGTGCCACCAGTGACTATAGGACAGGGGTCACAGATACGCAGTATTTT.